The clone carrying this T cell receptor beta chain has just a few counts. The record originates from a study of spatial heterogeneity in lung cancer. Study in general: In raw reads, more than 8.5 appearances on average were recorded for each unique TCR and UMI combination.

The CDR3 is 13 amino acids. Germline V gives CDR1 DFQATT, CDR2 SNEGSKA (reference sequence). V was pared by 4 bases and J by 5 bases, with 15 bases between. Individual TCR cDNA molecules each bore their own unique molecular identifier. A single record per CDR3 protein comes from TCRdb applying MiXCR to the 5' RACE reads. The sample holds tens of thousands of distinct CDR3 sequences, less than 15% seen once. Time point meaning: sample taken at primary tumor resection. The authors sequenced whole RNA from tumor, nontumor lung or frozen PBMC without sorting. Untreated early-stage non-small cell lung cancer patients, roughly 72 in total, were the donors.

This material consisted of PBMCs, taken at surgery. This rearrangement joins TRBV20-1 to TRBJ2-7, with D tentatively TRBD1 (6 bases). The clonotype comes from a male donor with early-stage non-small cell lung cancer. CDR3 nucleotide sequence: TGCAGTGCTACATTCCGCAGGGGCAACGAGCAGTACTTC. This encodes CSATFRRGNEQYF.